A single sample is the source of the 26 T cell receptor beta chains below, sequenced in a study of T cell repertoires in cytomegalovirus infection. MiXCR was run by TCRdb on the reads, yielding one entry per CDR3 protein. The sample includes a few hundred thousand distinct CDR3 sequences, 9.5% seen only once; the top ten take approximately 4.7%. The sequenced sample consisted of PBMCs. The receptors here all came from a human donor in good health (CMV status not recorded). Some clones in this sample may be carry-over from other donors' samples.

The chain couples TRBV18 to TRBJ2-2, with unresolved D. The germline CDR1 and CDR2 sequences are KGHSH and LQKENI. The V end lost 2 bases, the J end lost 2 bases, and 6 bases lay between the germline ends. The CDR3 length is 14 residues. DNA of the CDR3: TGTGCCAGCTCACCAGATCTAAACACCGGGGAGCTGTTTTTT. It specifies CASSPDLNTGELFF.

A few counts support this clonotype. V usage is TRBV4-2 and J usage is TRBJ2-5; 7 bases align to TRBD1. J gave up 4 bases and V 1 base, and 12 bases lay outside the gene matches. CDR1 LGHNA and CDR2 YNFKEQ come from the germline V gene. The CDR3 sequence is 17 residues long. The CDR3 region is CASSQVPRGTNRETQYF. The CDR3 DNA reads as TGTGCCAGCAGCCAAGTCCCCAGGGGGACCAATAGAGAGACCCAGTACTTC.

The sample holds many counts of this clonotype. This rearrangement joins TRBV7-2 to TRBJ2-2, with 7 bases lining up with TRBD2. The CDR3 sequence is 16 residues long. Germline loops: CDR1 SGHTA, CDR2 FQGNSA. With 3 bases clipped from V and 4 bases from J, the junction kept 8 bases outside the gene matches. CDR3 DNA sequence: TGTGCCAGCAGCTTCATGACTAGCCGGGGCACCGGGGAGCTGTTTTTT. Translating it yields CASSFMTSRGTGELFF.

V gene TRBV9 combines with J gene TRBJ2-1; 8 nucleotides align to TRBD2. The V gene end was trimmed by 0 bases and the J gene end by 6 bases; junction bases not matched to a gene: 8. Looked up from germline, CDR1 is SGDLS and CDR2 is YYNGEE. The CDR3 covers 16 residues. CDR3 DNA: TGTGCCAGCAGCGTAGGAGGCGGGGGGCCGGGCAATGAGCAGTTCTTC. Translation: CASSVGGGGPGNEQFF.

The V call is TRBV20-1, the J call TRBJ2-5; the D gene is possibly TRBD2 (5 bases). Trimming shortened V by 6 bases and J by 5 bases, and 13 bases separated the two germline ends. The germline gives CDR1 DFQATT, CDR2 SNEGSKA (reference sequence). The CDR3 sequence is 12 residues long. The CDR3 nucleotides read TGCAGTGCCCATACTAGAATCGAGACCCAGTACTTC. Amino acid sequence: CSAHTRIETQYF.

This clonotype was counted between two and nine times. The chain couples TRBV20-1 to TRBJ1-5, with D uncertain. Germline CDR1 is DFQATT and CDR2 is SNEGSKA (reference sequence). Trimming stripped 0 bases from V and 9 bases from J, with 12 bases between. The CDR3 is 13 amino acids. The CDR3 is CSARDDIRGPQHF. The DNA for the CDR3 is TGCAGTGCTAGAGATGACATCCGAGGGCCCCAGCATTTT.

This clonotype was observed a few times. The rearrangement uses TRBV4-3 and TRBJ1-1; possible D gene TRBD1, 5 bases. CDR1 LGHNA and CDR2 YSLEER come from the germline V gene. The CDR3 length is 15 residues. V was clipped by 5 bases and J by 5 bases, with 18 bases between them. Written as DNA, the CDR3 is TGCGCCAGCAGCGCCCGGGGGGGATTGGGGACTGAAGCTTTCTTT. Its protein is CASSARGGLGTEAFF.

This chain joins TRBV24-1 and TRBJ2-1; TRBD1 matches 8 bases. The trim removed 0 bases at V and 8 bases at J, leaving 8 bases unmatched. Germline values: CDR1 KGHDR, CDR2 SFDVKD. The CDR3 runs 16 residues. Written as DNA, the CDR3 is TGTGCCACCAGTGATTTGACCAGGGGGCTGAACGATGAGCAGTTCTTC. This encodes CATSDLTRGLNDEQFF.

This clonotype has a count of ten or more. One end of the junction does not line up with germline, which may come from a read error. The rearrangement links TRBV12-3 or TRBV12-4 to TRBJ1-5; no firm D call. The CDR3 runs to 14 residues. CDR3 in DNA: TGTGCCAGCAGCTTAGAGGGCTCCAATCAGCCCCAGCATTTT. It codes for CASSLEGSNQPQHF.

The chain links TRBV28 to TRBJ2-7; 13 bases are a match to TRBD2. J lost 2 bases, V lost 5 bases, and 3 bases had no gene match. The CDR3 contains 15 residues. Germline V gene lookup returns CDR1 MDHEN and CDR2 SYDVKM. In DNA form, the CDR3 reads TGTGCCAGCAGTACGGGACTAGCGGGGCCCTACGAGCAGTACTTC. Its translation is CASSTGLAGPYEQYF.

The chain employs TRBV27 and TRBJ1-5; 7 bases map to TRBD1. V was clipped by 5 bases and J by 0 bases; unmatched bases: 4. Germline V gene lookup returns CDR1 MNHEY and CDR2 SMNVEV (reference sequence). This CDR3 comprises 15 residues. The CDR3 region has the DNA TGTGCCAGCAGTGAGACAGGGTTTAGCAATCAGCCCCAGCATTTT. The encoded protein is CASSETGFSNQPQHF.

At least ten counts were recorded for this clonotype. V usage is TRBV7-3 and J usage is TRBJ1-4, with TRBD1 matching over 8 bases. The CDR3 runs to 14 residues. The J segment lost 3 bases and the V segment lost 3 bases, leaving 0 bases of the junction unmatched. Germline CDR1 is SGHTA and CDR2 is FQGTGA. The DNA for the CDR3 is TGTGCCAGCAGCTTGACAGGGGCTAATGAAAAACTGTTTTTT. Translating it yields CASSLTGANEKLFF.

Many counts were recorded for this clonotype. J is TRBJ2-7 and V is TRBV4-3; 7 bases line up with TRBD1. The CDR3 consists of 12 residues. The V and J ends lost 5 bases and 5 bases, in that order; junction bases with no gene match: 3. CDR1 is LGHNA and CDR2 is YSLEER in the germline V gene. CDR3 sequence reads: CASSFDRDEQYF. The DNA of the CDR3 is TGCGCCAGCAGCTTCGACAGGGACGAGCAGTACTTC.

This chain uses TRBV6-1 with TRBJ2-7; 13 nucleotides line up with TRBD2. V shed 8 bases and J 6 bases; nucleotides not matched to a gene: 4. The CDR3 length is 13 residues. Germline V gene sequence: CDR1 MNHNS, CDR2 SASEGT. The CDR3 reads CASGLAGVSEQYF. DNA for the CDR3: TGTGCCAGCGGACTAGCGGGAGTCAGCGAGCAGTACTTC.

The chain is built from TRBV9 and TRBJ2-1; D is unclear. Trimming removed 1 base from V and 7 bases from J, with 6 bases in between. There are 12 residues in the CDR3. From germline, CDR1 is SGDLS and CDR2 YYNGEE. CDR3: CASSVSENEQFF. The CDR3 DNA is TGTGCCAGCAGCGTAAGTGAAAATGAGCAGTTCTTC.

Details on this clonotype: This may be a read error, as it is one base from a much larger clone. The chain has TRBV7-3 and TRBJ1-1; D gene unclear. CDR1 is SGHTA and CDR2 is FQGTGA in the germline V gene. Between the trimmed V and J ends, which lost 3 bases and 9 bases, there was a span of 14 bases. The CDR3 is 13 amino acids. Here the CDR3 DNA reads TGTGCCAGCAGCTTCACCGGGATAGGGAAAGCTTTCTTT. Translating it yields CASSFTGIGKAFF.

The rearrangement links TRBV6-6 to TRBJ2-6; 9 bases map to TRBD1. Germline V gene data show CDR1 as MNHNY and CDR2 as SVGAGI (reference sequence). CDR3 length: 18 residues. V dropped 5 bases and J dropped 1; count of bases not matched to a gene: 9. The CDR3 DNA is TGTGCCAGCAGTACTGGGACAGGGCCTGTTTCTGGGGCCAACGTCCTGACTTTC. Translation: CASSTGTGPVSGANVLTF.

The sample holds a few counts of this clonotype. V usage is TRBV9 and J usage is TRBJ1-1; no clear D gene. Trimming took off 1 base at V and 0 bases at J, with 10 bases between the two ends. The CDR3 consists of 15 residues. Per germline, CDR1 SGDLS and CDR2 YYNGEE. CDR3 sequence reads: CASSVSSIMNTEAFF. The DNA for the CDR3 is TGTGCCAGCAGCGTATCATCGATAATGAACACTGAAGCTTTCTTT.

The J gene is TRBJ2-7, the V gene TRBV6-2 or TRBV6-3; D may be TRBD1 (5 bases). Germline CDR1 MNHEY, CDR2 SVGEGT. Trimming shortened V by 5 bases and J by 3 bases, and 8 bases separated the two germline ends. This CDR3 region has 12 residues. The CDR3 spells CASSRQSYEQYF. The CDR3 coding sequence is TGTGCCAGCAGTAGACAGAGCTACGAGCAGTACTTC.

The chain employs TRBV19 and TRBJ2-5; D tentatively reads TRBD1 or TRBD2 (6 bases each). The CDR3 extends over 16 amino acids. Germline values: CDR1 LNHDA, CDR2 SQIVND (reference sequence). The V end lost 1 base, the J end lost 3 bases, and 15 bases lay between the germline ends. The CDR3: CASSIATSRGEETQYF. In DNA, the CDR3 is TGTGCCAGTAGTATAGCGACGTCAAGGGGGGAAGAGACCCAGTACTTC.

This clonotype was seen only a few times. The chain recombines TRBV19 with TRBJ2-7; possibly TRBD1 for D (6 bases). Trimming took off 1 base at V and 2 bases at J, with 12 bases between the two ends. CDR1 and CDR2 (germline): LNHDA, SQIVND (reference sequence). The CDR3 contains 15 residues. The CDR3 sequence is CASSIAWRQAYEQYF. CDR3 in DNA: TGTGCCAGTAGTATAGCGTGGCGACAGGCCTACGAGCAGTACTTC.

In this sample, this clonotype turned up a few times. The rearrangement uses TRBV7-2 and TRBJ1-2; the D gene is possibly TRBD1 (5 bases). V was pared by 5 bases and J by 3 bases, with 10 bases between. Germline CDR1 reads SGHTA; CDR2 reads FQGNSA. CDR3 length equals 13 residues. The CDR3 here is CASSADSYYGYTF. CDR3 nucleotide sequence: TGTGCCAGCAGCGCAGACAGCTACTATGGCTACACCTTC.

Regarding this clonotype: An end of the junction differs from the germline gene, which may be a read error. The chain carries TRBV27 and TRBJ2-7; either TRBD1 or TRBD2 may fit D (7 bases each). The CDR3 consists of 17 residues. The V gene's germline CDR1 is MNHEY and CDR2 SMNVEV (reference sequence). The CDR3 bases are TGTGCCAGCAGTTCTCCCCTCAGGGGGGGGGATAATTACGTGCAGTACTTC. Protein: CASSSPLRGGDNYVQYF.

This clonotype was seen at least ten times. The V call is TRBV7-6, the J call TRBJ2-7, with D possibly TRBD1 on 5 matching bases. The CDR3 sequence is 13 residues long. Trimming pared 1 base from V and 5 bases from J, leaving 9 bases between. Per germline, CDR1 SGHVS and CDR2 FNYEAQ. CDR3 residues: CASSLGPGNEQYF. For the CDR3, the DNA is TGTGCCAGCAGCTTAGGACCAGGGAACGAGCAGTACTTC.

For this clonotype: Mismatch with germline at one junction end may stem from a read error. V is TRBV7-2 and J is TRBJ2-5, with 9 bases matching TRBD1. The CDR3 runs 15 residues. CDR1 is SGHTA and CDR2 is FQGNSA in the germline V gene. As DNA, the CDR3 is TGTGCCAGCAGCCATTGGGACAGGGCCCAACAGACCCAGTACTTC. Protein sequence: CASSHWDRAQQTQYF.

The table lists this clonotype with many counts. The genes are TRBV19 and TRBJ2-1; maybe TRBD1 (6 bases). From germline, CDR1 is LNHDA and CDR2 SQIVND (reference sequence). The CDR3 spans 16 residues. V lost 4 bases and J 0 bases, leaving 13 bases between the germline ends. The CDR3 DNA follows: TGTGCCAGTAGTACCTCAACAGGGAGCTCCTACAATGAGCAGTTCTTC. Its protein product is CASSTSTGSSYNEQFF.